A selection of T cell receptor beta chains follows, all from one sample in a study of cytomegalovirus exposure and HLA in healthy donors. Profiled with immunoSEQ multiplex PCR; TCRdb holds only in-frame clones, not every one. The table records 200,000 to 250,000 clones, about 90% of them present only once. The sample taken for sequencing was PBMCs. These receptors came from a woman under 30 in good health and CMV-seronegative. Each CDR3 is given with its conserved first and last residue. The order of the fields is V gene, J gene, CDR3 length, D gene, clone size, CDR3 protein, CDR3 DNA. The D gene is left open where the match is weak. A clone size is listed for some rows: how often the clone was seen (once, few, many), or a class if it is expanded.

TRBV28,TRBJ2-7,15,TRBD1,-,CASKGQAITSYEQYF,TGTGCCAGCAAAGGACAGGCTATTACCTCCTACGAGCAGTACTTC
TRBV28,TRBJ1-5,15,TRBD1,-,CASSSSPGGLQPQHF,TGTGCCAGCAGTTCCTCCCCAGGGGGCCTTCAGCCCCAGCATTTT
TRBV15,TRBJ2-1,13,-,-,CATSSKSYNEQFF,TGTGCCACCAGCAGTAAATCCTACAATGAGCAGTTCTTC
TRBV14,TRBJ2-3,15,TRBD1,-,CASSIGQASTDTQYF,TGTGCCAGCAGCATCGGACAGGCCAGCACAGATACGCAGTATTTT
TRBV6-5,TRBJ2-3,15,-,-,CASSYTAGPTDTQYF,TGTGCCAGCAGTTACACTGCGGGCCCCACAGATACGCAGTATTTT
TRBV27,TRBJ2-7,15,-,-,CASSGGLPPFYEQYF,TGTGCCAGCAGTGGGGGACTCCCCCCTTTTTACGAGCAGTACTTC
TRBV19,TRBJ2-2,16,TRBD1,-,CASSITTGGNTGELFF,TGTGCCAGTAGTATAACGACAGGGGGGAACACCGGGGAGCTGTTTTTT
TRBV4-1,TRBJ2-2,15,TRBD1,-,CASSQGQGDTGELFF,TGTGCCAGCAGCCAAGGACAGGGGGACACCGGGGAGCTGTTTTTT
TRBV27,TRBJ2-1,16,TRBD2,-,CASSFIGGEGQNEQFF,TGTGCCAGCAGTTTTATCGGGGGGGAAGGACAAAATGAGCAGTTCTTC
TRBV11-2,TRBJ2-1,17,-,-,CASSLDVWGGYRYEQFF,TGTGCCAGCAGCTTAGATGTCTGGGGGGGCTATCGGTATGAGCAGTTCTTC
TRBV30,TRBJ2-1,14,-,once,CAWSVTGGYNEQFF,TGTGCCTGGAGTGTAACTGGGGGGTACAATGAGCAGTTCTTC
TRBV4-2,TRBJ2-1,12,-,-,CASSQERNEQFF,TGTGCCAGCAGCCAAGAGAGGAATGAGCAGTTCTTC
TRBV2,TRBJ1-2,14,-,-,CASSDSTAGYGYTF,TGTGCCAGCAGTGACTCGACGGCAGGCTATGGCTACACCTTC
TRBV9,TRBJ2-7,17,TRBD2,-,CASSPYLSGRAAYEQYF,TGTGCCAGCAGCCCCTACTTGAGCGGGAGGGCCGCCTACGAGCAGTACTTC
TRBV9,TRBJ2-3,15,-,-,CASNRAGVREDTQYF,TGTGCCAGCAACAGGGCCGGGGTGAGGGAAGATACGCAGTATTTT
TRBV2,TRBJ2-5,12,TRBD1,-,CASMDRLETQYF,TGTGCCAGCATGGACAGGCTGGAGACCCAGTACTTC
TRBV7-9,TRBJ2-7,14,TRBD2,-,CASSSGLAGHEQYF,TGTGCCAGCAGCTCGGGACTAGCGGGGCACGAGCAGTACTTC
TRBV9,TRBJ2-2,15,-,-,CASSVVAARTGELFF,TGTGCCAGCAGCGTAGTAGCCGCGCGCACCGGGGAGCTGTTTTTT
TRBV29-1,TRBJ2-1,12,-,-,CSVEGLISEQFF,TGCAGCGTTGAAGGACTCATTTCTGAGCAGTTCTTC
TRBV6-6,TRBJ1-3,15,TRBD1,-,CASSVQGTHGNTIYF,TGTGCCAGCAGTGTACAGGGGACTCATGGAAACACCATATATTTT
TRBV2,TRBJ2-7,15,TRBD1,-,CASRIYRGSSYEQYF,TGTGCCAGCAGGATATACAGGGGAAGCTCCTACGAGCAGTACTTC
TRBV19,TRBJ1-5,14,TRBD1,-,CASSIDRGNQPQHF,TGTGCCAGTAGTATAGACAGGGGGAACCAGCCCCAGCATTTT
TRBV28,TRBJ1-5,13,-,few,CASRWTDNQPQHF,TGTGCCAGCAGATGGACAGACAATCAGCCCCAGCATTTT
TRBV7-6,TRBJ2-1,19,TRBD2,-,CASSPIRDILAGVGNEQFF,TGTGCCAGCAGCCCCATCAGGGATATACTAGCGGGAGTAGGGAATGAGCAGTTCTTC
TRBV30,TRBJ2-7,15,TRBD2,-,CAWSKVAGSSYEQYF,TGTGCCTGGAGTAAGGTAGCGGGAAGCTCCTACGAGCAGTACTTC
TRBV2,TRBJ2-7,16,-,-,CASSGIIALLSYEQYF,TGTGCCAGCAGTGGTATTATAGCCCTGTTGAGCTACGAGCAGTACTTC
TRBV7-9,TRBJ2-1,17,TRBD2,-,CASSVGLAGDVWNEQFF,TGTGCCAGCAGCGTAGGACTAGCGGGAGATGTGTGGAATGAGCAGTTCTTC
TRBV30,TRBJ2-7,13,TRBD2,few,CAWTGGLPYEQYF,TGTGCCTGGACGGGAGGACTGCCCTACGAGCAGTACTTC
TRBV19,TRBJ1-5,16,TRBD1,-,CATVNPGQAGNQPQHF,TGTGCCACCGTTAACCCGGGACAGGCAGGCAATCAGCCCCAGCATTTT
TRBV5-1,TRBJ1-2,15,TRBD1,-,CASSIQGASSYGYTF,TGCGCCAGCAGCATCCAGGGGGCTTCTTCCTATGGCTACACCTTC
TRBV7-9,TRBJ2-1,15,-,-,CASSSGESSYNEQFF,TGTGCCAGCAGTTCCGGAGAGAGCTCCTACAATGAGCAGTTCTTC
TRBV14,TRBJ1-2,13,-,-,CASSPGSGYGYTF,TGTGCCAGCAGCCCCGGGTCCGGCTATGGCTACACCTTC
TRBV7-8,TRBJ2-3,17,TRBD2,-,CASSSDPQREGTDTQYF,TGTGCCAGCAGCTCAGACCCTCAGCGGGAGGGCACAGATACGCAGTATTTT
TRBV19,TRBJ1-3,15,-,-,CASSISTGNGNTIYF,TGTGCCAGTAGTATATCTACAGGGAACGGAAACACCATATATTTT
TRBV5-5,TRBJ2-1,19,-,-,CASSLVWTLGVFSYNEQFF,TGTGCCAGCAGCTTGGTATGGACTCTCGGGGTTTTCTCCTACAATGAGCAGTTCTTC
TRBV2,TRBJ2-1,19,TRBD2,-,CASSPLKGLAGGSNNEQFF,TGTGCCAGCAGTCCCCTGAAGGGGCTAGCGGGAGGCTCTAACAATGAGCAGTTCTTC
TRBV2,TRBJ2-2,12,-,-,CASGADTGELFF,TGTGCCAGCGGGGCTGACACCGGGGAGCTGTTTTTT
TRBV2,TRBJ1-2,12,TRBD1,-,CASIGTDYGYTF,TGTGCCAGTATAGGGACAGACTATGGCTACACCTTC
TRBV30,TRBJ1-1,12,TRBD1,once,CAMGQENTEAFF,TGTGCCATGGGACAGGAGAACACTGAAGCTTTCTTT
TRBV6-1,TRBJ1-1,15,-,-,CASSGRTVMNTEAFF,TGTGCCAGCAGTGGACGGACAGTGATGAACACTGAAGCTTTCTTT
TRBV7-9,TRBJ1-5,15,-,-,CASSLAGIGDQPQHF,TGTGCCAGCAGCTTAGCAGGAATAGGGGATCAGCCCCAGCATTTT
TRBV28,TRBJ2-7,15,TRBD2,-,CATTKPSGKTYEQYF,TGTGCCACAACTAAACCTAGCGGGAAGACATACGAGCAGTACTTC
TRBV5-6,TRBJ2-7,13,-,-,CASSLGSSYEQYF,TGTGCCAGCAGCTTAGGGAGCTCCTACGAGCAGTACTTC
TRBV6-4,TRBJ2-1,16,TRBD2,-,CASSENLADSYNEQFF,TGTGCCAGCAGTGAAAATCTAGCGGACTCCTACAATGAGCAGTTCTTC
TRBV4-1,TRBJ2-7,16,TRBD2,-,CASSQEGGRAGGEQYF,TGCGCCAGCAGCCAAGAGGGCGGGAGGGCGGGGGGCGAGCAGTACTTC
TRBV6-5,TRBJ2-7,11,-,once,CASADYYEQYF,TGTGCCAGCGCGGATTATTACGAGCAGTACTTC
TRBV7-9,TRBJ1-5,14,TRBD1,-,CASSGTGGNQPQHF,TGTGCCAGCAGCGGGACAGGGGGCAATCAGCCCCAGCATTTT
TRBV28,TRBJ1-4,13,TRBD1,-,CASMGQINEKLFF,TGTGCCAGTATGGGACAGATTAATGAAAAACTGTTTTTT
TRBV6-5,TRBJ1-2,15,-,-,CASSYSPGRIYGYTF,TGTGCCAGCAGTTACTCCCCCGGGAGGATCTATGGCTACACCTTC
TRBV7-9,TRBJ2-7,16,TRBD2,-,CASSSPSGRTTYEQYF,TGTGCCAGCAGCTCCCCTAGCGGGAGGACTACCTACGAGCAGTACTTC
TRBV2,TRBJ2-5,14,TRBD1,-,CASSELGGTETQYF,TGTGCCAGCAGTGAATTAGGGGGCACAGAGACCCAGTACTTC
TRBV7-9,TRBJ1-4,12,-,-,CASSRSDEKLFF,TGTGCCAGCAGCCGATCGGATGAAAAACTGTTTTTT